One and the same sample provided the 10 T cell receptor beta chains below, sequenced in a study of blood T cell repertoires in COVID-19. Clones were read by immunoSEQ multiplex PCR, and TCRdb kept only the in-frame ones, dropping some. The table includes a few hundred thousand clones, roughly 85% detected once. Input material: peripheral blood. Receptors were obtained from a human donor in a cohort sampled during active COVID-19.

V is TRBV7-8 and J is TRBJ1-1; D may be TRBD1 (5 bases). This CDR3 has 14 amino acids. Trimming shortened V by 3 bases and J by 0 bases, and 8 bases separated the two germline ends. Germline loops: CDR1 SGHVS, CDR2 FQNEAQ. The CDR3 region is CASSLEGLNTEAFF. CDR3 nucleotide sequence: TGTGCCAGCAGCTTGGAGGGGTTGAACACTGAAGCTTTCTTT.

V usage is TRBV11-2 and J usage is TRBJ1-2; 8 nucleotides agree with TRBD1. There are 18 residues in the CDR3. V gave up 5 bases and J gave up 3 bases; unmatched junction bases: 17. Germline-derived CDR1 and CDR2 are SGHAT and FQNNGV. The CDR3 loop is CASSLLSRLRGPDYGYTF. DNA for the CDR3: TGTGCCAGCAGCCTACTATCTAGGCTCAGGGGGCCCGACTATGGCTACACCTTC. Supplemented by reference TRBV11-2 and TRBJ1-2, the full variable domain reads EAGVAQSPRYKIIEKRQSVAFWCNPISGHATLYWYQQILGQGPKLLIQFQNNGVVDDSQLPKDRFSAERLKGVDSTLKIQPAKLEDSAVYLCASSLLSRLRGPDYGYTFGSGTRLTVV.

A few counts support this clone. V is TRBV4-1 and J is TRBJ2-3, with D possibly being TRBD2 (5 bases). Germline lookup yields CDR1 MGHRA and CDR2 YSYEKL. Trimming left V 5 bases short and J 3 bases short, with 9 bases between. The length of the CDR3 is 13 residues. Here the CDR3 reads CASSTPGTDTQYF. DNA of the CDR3: TGCGCCAGCAGCACTCCGGGGACAGATACGCAGTATTTT.

DNA of the CDR3: TGTGCCAGCAGTTCGGCGGGACTCTTGAACACTGAAGCTTTCTTT. The encoded protein is CASSSAGLLNTEAFF. The chain has TRBV6-6 and TRBJ1-1, with D possibly being TRBD1 (5 bases). Germline V gene sequence: CDR1 MNHNY, CDR2 SVGAGI (reference sequence). The CDR3 is 15 amino acids. The ends were cut back, 4 bases at V and 0 bases at J, with 12 bases in the middle.

The V and J genes are TRBV5-4 and TRBJ2-5; weak D call: TRBD1 (5 bases). Germline lookup yields CDR1 SGHNT and CDR2 YYREEE (reference sequence). The V and J ends lost 2 bases and 9 bases respectively, with 14 bases between them. The length of the CDR3 is 13 residues. CDR3 sequence: CASSLGEAKAQYF. DNA for the CDR3: TGTGCCAGCAGCTTAGGGGAAGCGAAGGCCCAGTACTTC.

V and J are TRBV30 and TRBJ1-5; TRBD1 aligns across 7 bases. V trimming: 4 bases; J trimming: 7 bases; junction bases outside the gene matches: 10. Looked up from germline, CDR1 is GTSNPN and CDR2 is SVGIG (reference sequence). The CDR3 runs to 14 residues. CDR3 in amino acids: CAWNTGAPGQPQHF. The CDR3 coding sequence is TGTGCCTGGAATACAGGGGCCCCAGGGCAGCCCCAGCATTTT.

The gene calls are TRBV9 and TRBJ2-7, with 8 bases lining up with TRBD2. The CDR3 runs to 13 residues. The germline CDR1 and CDR2 sequences are SGDLS and YYNGEE. J gave up 6 bases and V 2 bases, and 4 bases lay outside the gene matches. The CDR3 reads CASSVGGAGEQYF. Here the CDR3 DNA reads TGTGCCAGCAGCGTCGGGGGGGCCGGCGAGCAGTACTTC. Full variable domain (remainder filled in from reference TRBV9 and TRBJ2-7): DSGVTQTPKHLITATGQRVTLRCSPRSGDLSVYWYQQSLDQGLQFLIQYYNGEERAKGNILERFSAQQFPDLHSELNLSSLELGDSALYFCASSVGGAGEQYFGPGTRLTVT.

The chain recombines TRBV15 with TRBJ1-2, with D possibly being TRBD1 (5 bases). The CDR3 loop spans 16 amino acids. Trimming cost V 1 base and J 1 base, with 13 bases left between them. Germline assignment: CDR1 LNHNV and CDR2 YYDKDF (reference sequence). CDR3 in DNA: TGTGCCACCAGCAGAGGACAGAACGCCTTTAACTATGGCTACACCTTC. As protein: CATSRGQNAFNYGYTF.

The chain joins TRBV27 to TRBJ1-4; 10 bases match TRBD1. V lost 5 bases, J lost 8 bases, and 11 bases stayed unmatched. Germline V gene lookup returns CDR1 MNHEY and CDR2 SMNVEV (reference sequence). The CDR3 length is 16 residues. CDR3 residues: CASSPRSPGQGEKLFF. In nucleotides, the CDR3 is TGTGCCAGCAGTCCTCGGTCCCCGGGACAGGGGGAAAAACTGTTTTTT.

The genes are TRBV5-6 and TRBJ2-7; D is undetermined. The CDR3 has 12 amino acids. The germline CDR1 and CDR2 sequences are SGHDT and YYEEEE. V was cut by 3 bases and J by 4 bases, with 8 bases left in between. This CDR3 is CASSSNHYEQYF. The CDR3 DNA is TGTGCCAGCAGCTCTAATCATTACGAGCAGTACTTC.